The entry below gives a single T cell receptor (beta chain) sequence along with its context. The data were obtained in a study of OX40 agonist ivuxolimab in advanced cancers. The method was immunoSEQ multiplex PCR; TCRdb's version includes in-frame clones alone and lacks a portion of them. This sample has tens of thousands of clones, with roughly 86% found just once. Germline loops: CDR1 SNHLY, CDR2 FYNNEI. The CDR3 covers 13 residues. V lost 8 bases, J lost 0 bases, and 8 bases lay in between. This chain joins TRBV2 and TRBJ1-5, with no clear D. The sequencing here drew on CD4+ or CD8+ T cells sorted from blood, taken in a trial of the OX40 agonist ivuxolimab. The sequence derives from an adult with an advanced solid tumor such as melanoma, head and neck, liver or kidney cancer. The CDR3 region has the DNA TGTGCCAGCCACGGGGATAGCAATCAGCCCCAGCATTTT. It yields the protein CASHGDSNQPQHF. The full variable domain, its missing parts supplied by reference TRBV2 and TRBJ1-5, is EPEVTQTPSHQVTQMGQEVILRCVPISNHLYFYWYRQILGQKVEFLVSFYNNEISEKSEIFDDQFSVERPDGSNFTLKIRSTKLEDSAMYFCASHGDSNQPQHFGDGTRLSIL.